These T cell receptor beta chains were read from a single sample in a study of graft-versus-host responses after intestinal transplantation. Profiling relied on immunoSEQ multiplex PCR, and the TCRdb table lists in-frame clones only, not all of them. The sample lists roughly 25,000 clones; over 90% were seen once. Material: PBMCs, obtained 18 days after transplant. These TCRs come from a human patient who received an intestinal transplant, so some T cells may come from the graft donor. CDR3s include the opening cysteine and the closing phenylalanine or tryptophan. Each record gives: D gene, CDR3 length, V gene, clone size, J gene, CDR3 DNA, CDR3 protein. D genes are given only for firm matches. The listing skips clone size in some rows; elsewhere it reads once, few, many or a size class.

d_call: .; cdr3_length: 11; v_call: TRBV5-1; clone_size: .; j_call: TRBJ2-2; cdr3_nt: TGCGCCAGCAGCTTCGGCGGGGAGCTGTTTTTT; cdr3_aa: CASSFGGELFF
d_call: .; cdr3_length: 13; v_call: TRBV2; clone_size: .; j_call: TRBJ2-3; cdr3_nt: TGTGCCGGAGAGACAGGCCCAAGGGATACGCAGTATTTT; cdr3_aa: CAGETGPRDTQYF
d_call: TRBD2; cdr3_length: 14; v_call: TRBV7-3; clone_size: .; j_call: TRBJ2-2; cdr3_nt: TGTGCCAGCAGGTCTAGCGGGGCAACCGGGGAGCTGTTTTTT; cdr3_aa: CASRSSGATGELFF
d_call: TRBD2; cdr3_length: 18; v_call: TRBV5-1; clone_size: .; j_call: TRBJ2-5; cdr3_nt: TGCGCCAGCAGCCCACCTCTAGCGGGGGGGAAGGGGCAAGAGACCCAGTACTTC; cdr3_aa: CASSPPLAGGKGQETQYF
d_call: .; cdr3_length: 18; v_call: TRBV15; clone_size: .; j_call: TRBJ1-5; cdr3_nt: TGTGCCACCAGCAGAAGGGGGAGCCCCGACGGAGAGAGTCAGCCCCAGCATTTT; cdr3_aa: CATSRRGSPDGESQPQHF
d_call: TRBD1; cdr3_length: 18; v_call: TRBV4-1; clone_size: .; j_call: TRBJ1-2; cdr3_nt: TGCGCCAGCAGCTCCCCTCACAGGGGGCCAGACTTGAACTATGGCTACACCTTC; cdr3_aa: CASSSPHRGPDLNYGYTF
d_call: TRBD2; cdr3_length: 18; v_call: TRBV4-1; clone_size: .; j_call: TRBJ2-4; cdr3_nt: TGCGCCAGCAGCCAAAGGGCCGGGGGGGTTGGGGCCAAAAACATTCAGTACTTC; cdr3_aa: CASSQRAGGVGAKNIQYF
d_call: TRBD1; cdr3_length: 14; v_call: TRBV30; clone_size: .; j_call: TRBJ1-3; cdr3_nt: TGTGCCTGGCCTGCGACAGGGACTGGAAACACCATATATTTT; cdr3_aa: CAWPATGTGNTIYF
d_call: .; cdr3_length: 14; v_call: TRBV5-8; clone_size: few; j_call: TRBJ1-6; cdr3_nt: TGTGCCAGCAGCTTGGGGACGGGGAATTCACCCCTCCACTTT; cdr3_aa: CASSLGTGNSPLHF
d_call: TRBD1; cdr3_length: 16; v_call: TRBV15; clone_size: .; j_call: TRBJ1-4; cdr3_nt: TGTGCCACCAGATGGGACAGCGTCGCAACTAATGAAAAACTGTTTTTT; cdr3_aa: CATRWDSVATNEKLFF
d_call: TRBD2; cdr3_length: 20; v_call: TRBV5-1; clone_size: .; j_call: TRBJ2-1; cdr3_nt: TGCGCCAGCAGCTTGGGAAGGGGGATAGCGGGGGGCCACCCAAACAATGAGCAGTTCTTC; cdr3_aa: CASSLGRGIAGGHPNNEQFF
d_call: .; cdr3_length: 13; v_call: TRBV4-1; clone_size: .; j_call: TRBJ2-1; cdr3_nt: TGCGCCAGCAGCCAAAGCAGTGTCGATGAGCAGTTCTTC; cdr3_aa: CASSQSSVDEQFF
d_call: .; cdr3_length: 16; v_call: TRBV6-5; clone_size: .; j_call: TRBJ1-6; cdr3_nt: TGTGCCAGCAGTTTCTACAGTGACTCCTATAATTCACCCCTCCACTTT; cdr3_aa: CASSFYSDSYNSPLHF
d_call: TRBD1; cdr3_length: 15; v_call: TRBV27; clone_size: once; j_call: TRBJ1-4; cdr3_nt: TGTGCCAGCAGTTTCATCTCAGGGGGGAATGAAAAACTGTTTTTT; cdr3_aa: CASSFISGGNEKLFF
d_call: .; cdr3_length: 15; v_call: TRBV4-1; clone_size: .; j_call: TRBJ2-3; cdr3_nt: TGCGCCAGCAGCCAAGATCTAGGGAGCCGGGATACGCAGTATTTT; cdr3_aa: CASSQDLGSRDTQYF
d_call: .; cdr3_length: 16; v_call: TRBV10-2; clone_size: .; j_call: TRBJ1-1; cdr3_nt: TGCGCCAGCAGTGAAATTAACGGTGGGTCGGGGCCTGAAGCTTTCTTT; cdr3_aa: CASSEINGGSGPEAFF
d_call: .; cdr3_length: 15; v_call: TRBV4-1; clone_size: .; j_call: TRBJ1-5; cdr3_nt: TGCGCCAGCAGCCAAGAGACTGGGCAAAATCAGCCCCAGCATTTT; cdr3_aa: CASSQETGQNQPQHF
d_call: TRBD2; cdr3_length: 12; v_call: TRBV30; clone_size: .; j_call: TRBJ2-1; cdr3_nt: TGTGCCTATAGCGGGGTGAGGAATGAGCAGTTCTTC; cdr3_aa: CAYSGVRNEQFF
d_call: .; cdr3_length: 15; v_call: TRBV7-6; clone_size: .; j_call: TRBJ1-4; cdr3_nt: TGTGCCAGCAGCTTATCCGACGGCCGTAATGAAAAACTGTTTTTT; cdr3_aa: CASSLSDGRNEKLFF
d_call: .; cdr3_length: 13; v_call: TRBV2; clone_size: .; j_call: TRBJ1-5; cdr3_nt: TGTGCCAGCAGTGTCGGGGGTTTTCAGCCCCAGCATTTT; cdr3_aa: CASSVGGFQPQHF
d_call: .; cdr3_length: 14; v_call: TRBV10-1; clone_size: .; j_call: TRBJ1-1; cdr3_nt: TGCGCCAGCAGTGCTGCAGCTGAGAACACTGAAGCTTTCTTT; cdr3_aa: CASSAAAENTEAFF
d_call: TRBD1; cdr3_length: 14; v_call: TRBV7-9; clone_size: .; j_call: TRBJ2-7; cdr3_nt: TGTGCCAGCAGCCGCCAGGGGGACCCCTACGAGCAGTACTTC; cdr3_aa: CASSRQGDPYEQYF
d_call: .; cdr3_length: 14; v_call: TRBV16; clone_size: .; j_call: TRBJ2-3; cdr3_nt: TGTGCCAGCAGCCCCCTGAGGGACACAGATACGCAGTATTTT; cdr3_aa: CASSPLRDTDTQYF
d_call: TRBD1; cdr3_length: 19; v_call: TRBV7-9; clone_size: .; j_call: TRBJ1-4; cdr3_nt: TGTGCCAGCAGTAGGACAACAGTAATCAGGGGGCTAACTAATGAAAAACTGTTTTTT; cdr3_aa: CASSRTTVIRGLTNEKLFF
d_call: .; cdr3_length: 13; v_call: TRBV29-1; clone_size: once; j_call: TRBJ1-2; cdr3_nt: TGCAGCGTATCGGGACCAACCGGGGGTGGCTACACCTTC; cdr3_aa: CSVSGPTGGGYTF
d_call: .; cdr3_length: 14; v_call: TRBV15; clone_size: .; j_call: TRBJ1-5; cdr3_nt: TGTGCCACCAGCAGAGATGCTAGCAATCAGCCCCAGCATTTT; cdr3_aa: CATSRDASNQPQHF
d_call: TRBD1; cdr3_length: 14; v_call: TRBV6-6; clone_size: .; j_call: TRBJ2-7; cdr3_nt: TGTGCCAGCAGAATCGGGACAGCCCATTACGAGCAGTACTTC; cdr3_aa: CASRIGTAHYEQYF
d_call: .; cdr3_length: 16; v_call: TRBV7-9; clone_size: .; j_call: TRBJ2-4; cdr3_nt: TGTGCCAGCAGCTTTGAAGACAGTCCGGCCTTAAACATTCAGTACTTC; cdr3_aa: CASSFEDSPALNIQYF
d_call: .; cdr3_length: 11; v_call: TRBV6-5; clone_size: .; j_call: TRBJ1-1; cdr3_nt: TGTGCCAGCAGTTCGCTCTCTTCGGCTTTCTTT; cdr3_aa: CASSSLSSAFF
d_call: TRBD2; cdr3_length: 16; v_call: TRBV15; clone_size: .; j_call: TRBJ2-5; cdr3_nt: TGTGCCACCAGCAGGGGACTAGCGGGGGGGTCGGAGACCCAGTACTTC; cdr3_aa: CATSRGLAGGSETQYF
d_call: .; cdr3_length: 16; v_call: TRBV2; clone_size: .; j_call: TRBJ1-1; cdr3_nt: TGTGCCAGCAGTGGAACAGGGTTACGTAGGAGCACTGAAGCTTTCTTT; cdr3_aa: CASSGTGLRRSTEAFF
d_call: .; cdr3_length: 13; v_call: TRBV19; clone_size: .; j_call: TRBJ1-1; cdr3_nt: TGTGCCAGTGTCCCTCGTATGAACACTGAAGCTTTCTTT; cdr3_aa: CASVPRMNTEAFF
d_call: .; cdr3_length: 13; v_call: TRBV5-1; clone_size: .; j_call: TRBJ2-7; cdr3_nt: TGCGCCAGCAGCACTACAGGGAGCCACGAGCAGTACTTC; cdr3_aa: CASSTTGSHEQYF
d_call: .; cdr3_length: 14; v_call: TRBV30; clone_size: .; j_call: TRBJ2-7; cdr3_nt: TGTGCCTGGAGTGTCGGTGGGATCAACTACGAGCAGTACTTC; cdr3_aa: CAWSVGGINYEQYF
d_call: .; cdr3_length: 13; v_call: TRBV5-4; clone_size: .; j_call: TRBJ1-1; cdr3_nt: TGTGCCAGCAGCACACTTGAGGACACTGAAGCTTTCTTT; cdr3_aa: CASSTLEDTEAFF
d_call: .; cdr3_length: 12; v_call: TRBV21-1; clone_size: .; j_call: TRBJ1-2; cdr3_nt: TGTGCCAGCAGCAGCGGACCTCGCGGCTACACCTTC; cdr3_aa: CASSSGPRGYTF
d_call: TRBD1; cdr3_length: 13; v_call: TRBV29-1; clone_size: .; j_call: TRBJ1-2; cdr3_nt: TGCAGCGGGAGGACAGGGGGCGACTATGGCTACACCTTC; cdr3_aa: CSGRTGGDYGYTF
d_call: .; cdr3_length: 11; v_call: TRBV20-1; clone_size: .; j_call: TRBJ1-1; cdr3_nt: TGCAGTGCTCGGATTGTTACTGAAGCTTTCTTT; cdr3_aa: CSARIVTEAFF
d_call: .; cdr3_length: 12; v_call: TRBV4-1; clone_size: .; j_call: TRBJ1-4; cdr3_nt: TGCGCCAGCAGCGAAACTAATGAAAAACTGTTTTTT; cdr3_aa: CASSETNEKLFF
d_call: .; cdr3_length: 16; v_call: TRBV7-9; clone_size: .; j_call: TRBJ2-5; cdr3_nt: TGTGCCAGCAGCTCCCCCTCCCAGGACGCCGCCGAGACCCAGTACTTC; cdr3_aa: CASSSPSQDAAETQYF
d_call: .; cdr3_length: 11; v_call: TRBV2; clone_size: .; j_call: TRBJ2-1; cdr3_nt: TGTGCCAAACTAGGTCAGAATGAGCAGTTCTTC; cdr3_aa: CAKLGQNEQFF
d_call: .; cdr3_length: 15; v_call: TRBV7-9; clone_size: .; j_call: TRBJ1-1; cdr3_nt: TGTGCCAGCAGCTTAGTGCCGGGCTCGAACACTGAAGCTTTCTTT; cdr3_aa: CASSLVPGSNTEAFF
d_call: TRBD1; cdr3_length: 17; v_call: TRBV5-4; clone_size: .; j_call: TRBJ2-2; cdr3_nt: TGTGCCAGCAGCCCAAGGCCCCAGGGGGCGGGCACCGGGGAGCTGTTTTTT; cdr3_aa: CASSPRPQGAGTGELFF
d_call: .; cdr3_length: 16; v_call: TRBV6-6; clone_size: once; j_call: TRBJ2-3; cdr3_nt: TGTGCCAGCAGTTACGTGGTGCGGACTAGCACAGATACGCAGTATTTT; cdr3_aa: CASSYVVRTSTDTQYF
d_call: .; cdr3_length: 15; v_call: TRBV6-1; clone_size: .; j_call: TRBJ1-2; cdr3_nt: TGTGCCAGCAGTGAAATGCTAGGACGGCTCTATGGCTACACCTTC; cdr3_aa: CASSEMLGRLYGYTF
d_call: .; cdr3_length: 13; v_call: TRBV5-6; clone_size: .; j_call: TRBJ1-2; cdr3_nt: TGTGCCAGCAGCGAAAAGGCAGGGGAAGGCTACACCTTC; cdr3_aa: CASSEKAGEGYTF
d_call: .; cdr3_length: 14; v_call: TRBV4-1; clone_size: .; j_call: TRBJ2-1; cdr3_nt: TGCGCCAGCAGCCAAGACGTCAGCTACAATGAGCAGTTCTTC; cdr3_aa: CASSQDVSYNEQFF
d_call: TRBD1; cdr3_length: 14; v_call: TRBV7-9; clone_size: .; j_call: TRBJ1-2; cdr3_nt: TGTGCCAGCAGTTCATCGACAGGGAACTATGGCTACACCTTC; cdr3_aa: CASSSSTGNYGYTF
d_call: .; cdr3_length: 12; v_call: TRBV14; clone_size: .; j_call: TRBJ1-1; cdr3_nt: TGTGCCAGCAGCCAAGGTGCTGGGGACGCTTTCTTT; cdr3_aa: CASSQGAGDAFF
d_call: TRBD1; cdr3_length: 15; v_call: TRBV4-1; clone_size: .; j_call: TRBJ1-6; cdr3_nt: TGCGCCAGCAGCCAAACCGGGACAGGGAATTTACCCCTCCACTTT; cdr3_aa: CASSQTGTGNLPLHF
d_call: .; cdr3_length: 14; v_call: TRBV14; clone_size: .; j_call: TRBJ2-5; cdr3_nt: TGTGCCAGCAGCCAAGACAGGGAACGGGAGACCCAGTACTTC; cdr3_aa: CASSQDRERETQYF